This TCR beta chain appears in the sequencing data of a study of T-cell memory formation after mild COVID-19 (dated by TCRdb to about 2021). Concerning the study at large: TCR sequence clusters from the two donors were found to be largely donor specific. Longitudinal TCRalpha and TCRbeta repertoire sequencing tracked T-cell clones expanding and contracting after mild COVID-19 in a couple of donors. The cohort was made up of two young adult volunteers, one female and one male, who were previously healthy. Overall results and qualifications from the work: SARS-CoV-2 specificity of the second-wave clones peaking on day 37 was not confirmed. Contracting CD4+ clones appeared mostly in the CM and EM memory subsets, whereas CD8+ clones were enriched in EMRA. The detection of some responding clones in pre-infection memory suggests that pre-existing cross-reactive memory T cells joined the SARS-CoV-2 response. The study included only a couple of mild cases, and larger cohorts that include severe cases with pre-infection samples were judged to be necessary. Clones contracting from day 15 to 85 had balanced CD4/CD8 phenotypes, while a second wave expanding from day 15 to 37 was biased towards CD4+.

PBMCs were isolated by Ficoll-Paque density gradient centrifugation. Instrument used: Illumina NovaSeq 6000. TCRalpha and TCRbeta cDNA libraries were built by 5'RACE with constant-segment primers, adding sample barcodes and unique molecular identifiers. Trizol reagent was used to extract RNA from every sample. Amplification of the libraries took two PCR steps, and the second step added a second sample barcode plus Illumina TruSeq adapters. Sequencing of libraries was performed on an Illumina NovaSeq with 2 x 150 bp paired-end reads. The published analysis was carried out like this. The reads were demultiplexed and collapsed into UMI-guided consensus sequences using migec v1.2.7. With mixcr v2.1.11, UMI consensuses were aligned to TRA and TRB V and J templates and assembled into clonotypes. A clonotype was counted as expanded or contracted only if both edgeR and NoisET called the change significant, with noise models trained on biological replicates. For edgeR calls, the thresholds were a false discovery rate-adjusted p below 0.01 and a log2 fold-change of 1. As an exploratory analysis of dynamics, PCA with hierarchical clustering was applied to max-normalized trajectories of the 1000 most abundant clonotypes. Separately sequenced CD4+ and CD8+ repertoires were used to assign the CD4 or CD8 phenotype of responding clones. The public reads were run again by TCRdb, first through fastp at Q25 and then through MiXCR, and only productive beta chains were kept. Rows merge per CDR3 protein into single entries with the most common DNA and genes. TCRdb's processing, not the study's, gives the V and J calls here. The sample contains roughly 350,000 distinct CDR3 sequences, about 13% of them found a single time. Together, the top ten hold about 24% of the sample.

The CDR3 runs 15 residues from the cysteine to the phenylalanine. CDR3 DNA is the only sequence kept; it has 45 bases, read in frame from the first base. V drops 0 bases and J drops 4 bases, leaving 13 bases in between. CDR1 and CDR2 are drawn from the germline V gene (reference sequence): LNHNV, YYDKDF. This clonotype occurred a few times. Its cognate antigen has yet to be identified. Base qualities are missing; no much larger clone stands one base away. Material: PBMCs or a T cell subset sorted from them (not recorded which). The sequence joins TRBV15 to TRBJ2-7; a tentative D call is TRBD1 (6 bases match). This clonotype originated in a man between 18 and 29 years old who had mild COVID-19 (a few samples of this study predate the infection). The sample titles of this study are shuffled in the database, so cell type and time point are left out; the donor was told from shared clones. The CDR3 amino acid sequence is: CATSRESTGWYEQYF. The nucleotide sequence is TGTGCCACCAGCAGAGAATCCACAGGGTGGTACGAGCAGTACTTC.